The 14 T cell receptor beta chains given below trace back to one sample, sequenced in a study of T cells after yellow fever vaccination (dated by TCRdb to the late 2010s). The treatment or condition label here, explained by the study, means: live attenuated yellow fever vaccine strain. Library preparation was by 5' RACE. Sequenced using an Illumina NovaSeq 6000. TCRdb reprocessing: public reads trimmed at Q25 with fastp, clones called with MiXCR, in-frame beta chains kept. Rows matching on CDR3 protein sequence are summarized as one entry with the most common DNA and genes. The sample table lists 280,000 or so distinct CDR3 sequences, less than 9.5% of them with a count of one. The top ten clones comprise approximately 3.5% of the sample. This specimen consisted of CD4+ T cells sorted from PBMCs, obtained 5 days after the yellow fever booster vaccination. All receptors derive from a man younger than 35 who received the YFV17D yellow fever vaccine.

The DNA for the CDR3 is TGCAGTGCATATGACAGGGGCCGCCAAGAGACCCAGTACTTC. As protein: CSAYDRGRQETQYF. The V and J genes are TRBV20-1 and TRBJ2-5, with TRBD1 matching over 8 bases. Germline CDR1 and CDR2: DFQATT and SNEGSKA (reference sequence). With 6 bases clipped from V and 1 base from J, the junction kept 7 bases outside the gene matches. CDR3 length: 14 residues.

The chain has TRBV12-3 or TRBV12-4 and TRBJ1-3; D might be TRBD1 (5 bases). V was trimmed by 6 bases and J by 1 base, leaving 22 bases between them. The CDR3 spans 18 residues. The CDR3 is CASRGPSTTGASGNTIYF. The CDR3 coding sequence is TGTGCCAGCAGGGGTCCGAGTACTACAGGCGCATCTGGAAACACCATATATTTT.

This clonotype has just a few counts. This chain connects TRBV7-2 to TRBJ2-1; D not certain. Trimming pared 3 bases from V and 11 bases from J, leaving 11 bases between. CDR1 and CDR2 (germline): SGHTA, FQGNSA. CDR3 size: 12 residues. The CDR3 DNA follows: TGTGCCAGCAGCTTGCCCCCTCCCAAGCAGTTCTTC. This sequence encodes CASSLPPPKQFF.

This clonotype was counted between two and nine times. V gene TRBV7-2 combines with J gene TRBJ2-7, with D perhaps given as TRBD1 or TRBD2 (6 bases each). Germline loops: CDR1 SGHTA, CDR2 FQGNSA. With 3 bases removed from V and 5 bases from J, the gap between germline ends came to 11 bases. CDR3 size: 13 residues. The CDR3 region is CASSFWGADEQYV. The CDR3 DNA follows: TGTGCCAGCAGCTTTTGGGGGGCCGACGAGCAGTACGTC.

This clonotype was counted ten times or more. CDR3 DNA sequence: TGTGCCAGCAGTCCCCGGGGCAGCTCGAACTATGGCTACACCTTC. Its protein product is CASSPRGSSNYGYTF. The chain carries TRBV12-3 or TRBV12-4 and TRBJ1-2; D perhaps matches TRBD1 (5 bases). CDR3 length equals 15 residues. Trimming took 5 bases from V and 2 from J, leaving 15 bases between them.

This CDR3 reads CASSLREGSYNSPLHF. The DNA of the CDR3 is TGCGCCAGCAGCTTAAGAGAAGGGTCCTATAATTCACCCCTCCACTTT. The rearrangement joins TRBV5-1 to TRBJ1-6; D gene ambiguous. The CDR3 loop spans 16 amino acids. V dropped 2 bases and J dropped 1 base, with 10 bases sitting between them. Germline V CDR1 and CDR2: SGHRS, YFSETQ.

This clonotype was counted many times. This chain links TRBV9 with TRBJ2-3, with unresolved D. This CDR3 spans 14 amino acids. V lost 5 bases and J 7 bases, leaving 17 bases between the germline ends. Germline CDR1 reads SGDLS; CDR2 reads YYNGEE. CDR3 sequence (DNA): TGTGCCAGCAGTGTCTTCGGCTCCCAGCATACGCAGTATTTT. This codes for CASSVFGSQHTQYF.

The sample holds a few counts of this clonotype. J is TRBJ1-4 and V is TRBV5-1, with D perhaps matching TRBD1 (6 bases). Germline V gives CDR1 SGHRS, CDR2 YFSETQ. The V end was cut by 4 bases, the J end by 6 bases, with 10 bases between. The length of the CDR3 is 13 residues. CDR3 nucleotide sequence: TGCGCCAGCAGCCCCAGGGGCGATGAAAAACTGTTTTTT. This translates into CASSPRGDEKLFF.

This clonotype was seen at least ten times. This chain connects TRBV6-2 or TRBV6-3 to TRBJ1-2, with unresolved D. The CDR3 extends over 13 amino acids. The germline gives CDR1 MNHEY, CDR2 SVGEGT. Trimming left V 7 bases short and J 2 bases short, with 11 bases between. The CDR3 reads CASTQEGNYGYTF. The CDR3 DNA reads TGTGCCAGCACCCAGGAAGGAAACTATGGCTACACCTTC.

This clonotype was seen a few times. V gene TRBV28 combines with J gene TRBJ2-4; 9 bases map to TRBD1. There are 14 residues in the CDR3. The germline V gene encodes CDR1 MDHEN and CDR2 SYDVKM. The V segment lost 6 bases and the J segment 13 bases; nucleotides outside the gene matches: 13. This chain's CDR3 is CASSIQGALVRQYF. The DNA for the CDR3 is TGTGCCAGCAGCATACAGGGGGCCTTGGTCCGCCAGTACTTC.

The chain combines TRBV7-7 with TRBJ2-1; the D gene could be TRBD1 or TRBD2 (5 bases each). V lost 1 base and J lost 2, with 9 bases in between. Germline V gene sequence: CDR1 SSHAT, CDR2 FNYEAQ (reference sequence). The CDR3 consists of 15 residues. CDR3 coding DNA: TGTGCCAGCAGCTTAGAGTGGGGGACCTACAATGAGCAGTTCTTC. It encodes CASSLEWGTYNEQFF.

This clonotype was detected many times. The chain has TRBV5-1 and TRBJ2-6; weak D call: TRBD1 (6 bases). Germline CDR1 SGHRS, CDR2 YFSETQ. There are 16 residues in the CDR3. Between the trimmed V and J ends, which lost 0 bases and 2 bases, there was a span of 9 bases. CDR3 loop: CASSLAQGTGANVLTF. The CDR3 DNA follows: TGCGCCAGCAGCTTGGCCCAGGGGACTGGGGCCAACGTCCTGACTTTC.

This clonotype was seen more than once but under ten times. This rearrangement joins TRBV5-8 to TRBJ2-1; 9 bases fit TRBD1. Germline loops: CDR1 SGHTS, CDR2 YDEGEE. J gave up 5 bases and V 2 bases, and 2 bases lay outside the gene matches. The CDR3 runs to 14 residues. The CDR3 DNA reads TGTGCCAGCAGCTTTGGGACAGGGAACAATGAGCAGTTCTTC. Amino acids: CASSFGTGNNEQFF.

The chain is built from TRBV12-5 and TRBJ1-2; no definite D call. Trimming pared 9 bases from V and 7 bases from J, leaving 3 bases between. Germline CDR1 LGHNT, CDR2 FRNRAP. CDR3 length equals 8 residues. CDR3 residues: CARGGYTF. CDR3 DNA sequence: TGTGCTAGAGGTGGCTACACCTTC.